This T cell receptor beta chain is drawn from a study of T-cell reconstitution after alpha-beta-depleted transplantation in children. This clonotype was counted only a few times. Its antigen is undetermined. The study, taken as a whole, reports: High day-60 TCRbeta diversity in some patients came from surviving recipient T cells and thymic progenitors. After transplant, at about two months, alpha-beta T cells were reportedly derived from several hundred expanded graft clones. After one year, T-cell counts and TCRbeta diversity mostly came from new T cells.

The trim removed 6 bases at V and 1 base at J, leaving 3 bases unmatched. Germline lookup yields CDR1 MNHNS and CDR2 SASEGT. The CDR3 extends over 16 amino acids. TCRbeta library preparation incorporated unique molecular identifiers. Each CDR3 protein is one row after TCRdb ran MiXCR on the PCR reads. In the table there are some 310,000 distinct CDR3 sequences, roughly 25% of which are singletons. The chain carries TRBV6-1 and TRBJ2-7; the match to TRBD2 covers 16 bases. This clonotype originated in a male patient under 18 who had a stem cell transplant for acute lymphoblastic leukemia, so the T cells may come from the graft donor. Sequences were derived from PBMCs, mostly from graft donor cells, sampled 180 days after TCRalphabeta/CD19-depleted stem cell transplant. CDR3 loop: CASRLGLAGGSYEQYF. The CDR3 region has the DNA TGTGCCAGCAGATTGGGACTAGCGGGAGGGTCCTACGAGCAGTACTTC.